The 6 T cell receptor beta chains given below trace back to one sample, sequenced in a study of blood T cell repertoires in COVID-19 (dated by TCRdb to the early 2020s). The library was generated by the immunoSEQ multiplex PCR assay. TCRdb limited this immuneACCESS table to in-frame rearrangements with V and J called. A share of clones is missing; checked studies link under half to unresolved V genes, and the rest is unexplained. The sample includes under 200,000 clones, with under 90% observed a single time. The leading ten clones occupy roughly 1.9% of the sample. Sequencing was carried out using peripheral blood. These TCRs come from an elderly woman with acute or convalescent COVID-19.

The gene calls are TRBV18 and TRBJ2-7, with D perhaps matching TRBD1 or TRBD2 (7 bases each). CDR3 length equals 15 residues. CDR1 and CDR2 from the germline V gene are KGHSH and LQKENI. Trimming stripped 6 bases from V and 2 bases from J, with 17 bases between. CDR3: CASSPGGVLPYEQYF. For the CDR3, the DNA is TGTGCCAGCTCGCCAGGGGGGGTTTTGCCCTACGAGCAGTACTTC.

V is TRBV19 and J is TRBJ1-2; 8 nucleotides agree with TRBD1. V dropped 3 bases and J dropped 5; count of bases not matched to a gene: 11. Germline CDR1 reads LNHDA; CDR2 reads SQIVND (reference sequence). The CDR3 runs to 16 residues. For the CDR3, the DNA is TGTGCCAGTAGTATGGAAGTCGGGACAGGCCTTTATGGCTACACCTTC. Amino acids: CASSMEVGTGLYGYTF. Looking up the rest from reference TRBV19 and TRBJ1-2 gives the full variable domain: DGGITQSPKYLFRKEGQNVTLSCEQNLNHDAMYWYRQDPGQGLRLIYYSQIVNDFQKGDIAEGYSVSREKKESFPLTVTSAQKNPTAFYLCASSMEVGTGLYGYTFGSGTRLTVV.

This rearrangement joins TRBV19 to TRBJ1-4; 10 bases map to TRBD1. Germline V gene data show CDR1 as LNHDA and CDR2 as SQIVND (reference sequence). Trimming at V came to 8 bases and at J to 8 bases, leaving 5 bases not matched to a gene. The CDR3 is made up of 13 amino acids. In DNA, the CDR3 is TGTGCCAGTCTCGGGACAGGGGTAGAAAAACTGTTTTTT. Protein product: CASLGTGVEKLFF.

The chain couples TRBV10-3 to TRBJ2-1; the match to TRBD2 covers 9 bases. The V gene's germline CDR1 is ENHRY and CDR2 SYGVKD. This CDR3 comprises 13 residues. The V and J ends lost 6 bases and 8 bases, in that order; junction bases with no gene match: 5. DNA of the CDR3: TGTGCCATCAGGACTAGCGGCTCAGATGAGCAGTTCTTC. Translated: CAIRTSGSDEQFF.

The chain uses TRBV5-1 and TRBJ2-2, with D possibly being TRBD2 (6 bases). Germline lookup yields CDR1 SGHRS and CDR2 YFSETQ. The CDR3 totals 17 residues. With 3 bases removed from V and 3 bases from J, the gap between germline ends came to 18 bases. As DNA, the CDR3 is TGCGCCAGCAGCTGGAGGGTAGCAGGATTCGACACCGGGGAGCTGTTTTTT. It yields the protein CASSWRVAGFDTGELFF.

J is TRBJ2-7 and V is TRBV7-2; TRBD2 agrees at 8 bases. Trimming took 5 bases from V and 9 from J; bases not matched to a gene: 15. The CDR3 runs 15 residues. Germline CDR1 reads SGHTA; CDR2 reads FQGNSA. CDR3 bases: TGTGCCAGCAGCCTAAGGACTAGCACCCGCTCTGGGCAGTACTTC. It encodes CASSLRTSTRSGQYF.